The rows below give T cell receptor beta chains drawn from one sample of a study of blood T cell repertoires in COVID-19. Only in-frame clones appear in the TCRdb table, and some are missing; sequencing was by immunoSEQ multiplex PCR. The table lists around 100,000 clones, approximately 86% of them singletons. Sequenced input: peripheral blood. The source of these receptors is a human donor in a cohort sampled during active COVID-19. Each CDR3 is given with its conserved first and last residue. A D gene is named only where the DNA matches it firmly. The size entry is marked missing in some rows and otherwise reads once, few, many or a size class.

v_call	clone_size	d_call	j_call	cdr3_nt	cdr3_aa
TRBV12-3/TRBV12-4	-	-	TRBJ2-5	TGTGCCAGCAGGAGGGTGGCGGGGGAGACCCAGTACTTC	CASRRVAGETQYF
TRBV3-1/TRBV3-2	-	-	TRBJ2-7	TGTGCCAGCAGCCAAGGTCGGGGACAGTACTTC	CASSQGRGQYF
TRBV21-1	-	-	TRBJ1-5	TGTGCCACCTCACTTCGGCCCCAGCATTTT	CATSLRPQHF
TRBV5-1	-	-	TRBJ1-1	TGCGCCAGCAGCTTGAGCAGGGTAAGCGCTGAAGCTTTCTTT	CASSLSRVSAEAFF
TRBV14	-	TRBD1	TRBJ2-3	TGTGCCAGCAGCACGGGACAGCTAGAAGATACGCAGTATTTT	CASSTGQLEDTQYF
TRBV2	-	-	TRBJ1-2	TGTGCCAGCAGTGAATGGAGGGCGGACTATGGCTACACCTTC	CASSEWRADYGYTF
TRBV5-4	-	TRBD1	TRBJ1-1	TGTGCCAGCAGGCTGGGACAGGTGAACACTGAAGCTTTCTTT	CASRLGQVNTEAFF
TRBV19	-	-	TRBJ1-3	TGTGCCAGTAGTATAGACGGAGTCAACACCATATATTTT	CASSIDGVNTIYF
TRBV25-1	-	-	TRBJ1-4	TGTGCCAGCAGTATCGGGGGAAATCGTGAAAAACTGTTTTTT	CASSIGGNREKLFF
TRBV11-3	once	-	TRBJ2-1	TGTGCCAGCCAGGGAGGCTCAAGCGACAATGAGCAGTTCTTC	CASQGGSSDNEQFF
TRBV5-1	-	-	TRBJ2-7	TGCGCCAGCAGCTTGGGACAGGCCAGAACCTACGAGCAGTACTTC	CASSLGQARTYEQYF
TRBV28	-	TRBD1	TRBJ1-1	TGTGCCAGCAGTCATCACCCCGGGACAGGGAAGAGAGCTTTCTTT	CASSHHPGTGKRAFF
TRBV3-1/TRBV3-2	-	-	TRBJ1-2	TGTGCCAGCAGCCAAGCATGGGCAGGTGGCTACACCTTC	CASSQAWAGGYTF
TRBV28	-	TRBD2	TRBJ2-1	TGTGCCAGCAGTTTCCTAGCGGGAGGCCAGGAGGAGCAGTTCTTC	CASSFLAGGQEEQFF
TRBV5-1	-	TRBD1	TRBJ2-7	TGCGCCAGCAGCAGGACGGGACAGGGAGAGACCGAGCAGTACTTC	CASSRTGQGETEQYF
TRBV9	few	TRBD2	TRBJ2-2	TGTGCCAGCAGCCCCCGACTAGCGCCGAACACCGGGGAGCTGTTTTTT	CASSPRLAPNTGELFF
TRBV4-3	-	-	TRBJ2-5	TGCGCCAGCAGCCGATTTGTGGGAGTGGGAGAGACCCAGTACTTC	CASSRFVGVGETQYF
TRBV27	-	TRBD1	TRBJ1-2	TGTGCCAGCAGTCAGACCCCGATCAGGGGGCGCGGGGACACCTTC	CASSQTPIRGRGDTF
TRBV19	-	TRBD1	TRBJ1-1	TGTGCCAGTGGGGGGACAGGGTCGAACACTGAAGCTTTCTTT	CASGGTGSNTEAFF
TRBV5-4	-	-	TRBJ2-4	TGTGCCAGCAGCTCCCCCGGAAACATTCAGTACTTC	CASSSPGNIQYF
TRBV5-6	-	-	TRBJ1-3	TGTGCCAGCAGCTTGGAGTCAGTCTCTGGAAACACCATATATTTT	CASSLESVSGNTIYF
TRBV29-1	-	-	TRBJ1-2	TGCAGCGTTGAAGACCCGACAGGTTTGAGCGGCTACACCTTC	CSVEDPTGLSGYTF
TRBV5-4	-	-	TRBJ2-4	TGTGCCAGCAGCCCAGGACTTGTAGCCAAAAACATTCAGTACTTC	CASSPGLVAKNIQYF
TRBV19	-	TRBD2	TRBJ2-1	TGTGCCAGTAGTATCGGGACTAGCGGGAGGAATGAGCAGTTCTTC	CASSIGTSGRNEQFF
TRBV2	once	TRBD1	TRBJ2-1	TGTGCCAGCAGGGACAGGTCGGGCTTTGGGGAGCAGTTCTTC	CASRDRSGFGEQFF
TRBV18	once	-	TRBJ2-5	TGTGCCAGCTCATCTGGGCCCCAAGAGACCCAGTACTTC	CASSSGPQETQYF
TRBV2	-	TRBD1	TRBJ2-1	TGTGCCAGCAGACTCGACAGGGGGCGCGCCAATGAGCAGTTCTTC	CASRLDRGRANEQFF
TRBV9	-	TRBD1	TRBJ2-1	TGTGCCAGCAGCGTAGAGGGGGCGGAGCCGAATGAGCAGTTCTTC	CASSVEGAEPNEQFF
TRBV27	once	TRBD2	TRBJ2-7	TGTGCCAGCAGTGTCCTTAGCGGGAACTACGAGCAGTACTTC	CASSVLSGNYEQYF
TRBV5-1	-	TRBD1	TRBJ2-5	TGCGCCAGCAGCTGGACGTCAGGGGGCGCGGGGGAGACCCAGTACTTC	CASSWTSGGAGETQYF
TRBV29-1	-	TRBD1	TRBJ2-1	TGCAGCGTCGGCACAGGGGAAGAGCAGTTCTTC	CSVGTGEEQFF
TRBV19	-	TRBD1	TRBJ1-2	TGTGCCAGTACGCGAGACAGGGGGCCCTACTATGGCTACACCTTC	CASTRDRGPYYGYTF
TRBV30	-	-	TRBJ1-4	TGTGCCTGGAGTGGGCGGACAACTAATGAAAAACTGTTTTTT	CAWSGRTTNEKLFF
TRBV10-3	-	-	TRBJ1-5	TGTGCCAACTCGGAGTCCCCAGGCAATCAGCCCCAGCATTTT	CANSESPGNQPQHF
TRBV30	-	-	TRBJ1-1	TGTGCCTGGAGTCGGGGGGGGCAGAACACTGAAGCTTTCTTT	CAWSRGGQNTEAFF
TRBV4-1	once	TRBD1	TRBJ1-2	TGCGCCAGCAGCCAAGATAAGGCAGGGGGCTATGGCTACACCTTC	CASSQDKAGGYGYTF
TRBV14	-	TRBD1	TRBJ2-2	TGTGCCAGCAGCCTAAGCAGGGGGCAAACCGGGGAGCTGTTTTTT	CASSLSRGQTGELFF
TRBV7-9	-	-	TRBJ1-4	TGTGCCAGCAGCTCGGGGAACATTCATGAAAAACTGTTTTTT	CASSSGNIHEKLFF
TRBV29-1	few	TRBD1	TRBJ1-1	TGCAGCGGTGTCCTGAGGACAGGGTTTGCTGAAGCTTTCTTT	CSGVLRTGFAEAFF
TRBV2	-	-	TRBJ2-3	TGTGCCAGCAGGGAGAGGGGGGGTGGCAGGGACACAGATACGCAGTATTTT	CASRERGGGRDTDTQYF
TRBV28	-	TRBD1	TRBJ2-4	TGTGCCAGCAGTCCTACAGGGGGCAAAAACATTCAGTACTTC	CASSPTGGKNIQYF
TRBV4-3	few	TRBD2	TRBJ2-1	TGCGCCAGCAGCCAGGCCCCCGCCAGCGGGAGTATTAATGAGCAGTTCTTC	CASSQAPASGSINEQFF
TRBV6-5	-	-	TRBJ1-2	TGTGCCAGCAGTATAACAGGGAGGGATTATGGCTACACCTTC	CASSITGRDYGYTF
TRBV6-5	-	-	TRBJ1-1	TGTGCCAGCAGGAGACGACAGTTGAACACTGAAGCTTTCTTT	CASRRRQLNTEAFF
TRBV6-5	few	-	TRBJ1-6	TGTGCCAGCAGTTGGGGATCGACAGCCGACATAACAGCTCTCCACTTT	CASSWGSTADITALHF
TRBV18	-	TRBD2	TRBJ2-1	TGTGCCAGCTCACCAACTAGCGGGAGAAGCGCGTACAATGAGCAGTTCTTC	CASSPTSGRSAYNEQFF
TRBV3-1/TRBV3-2	-	TRBD1	TRBJ1-6	TGTGCCAGCAGCCAAGATCTAAGGGGGCTATTGGCTTCACCCCTCCACTTT	CASSQDLRGLLASPLHF
TRBV5-6	once	-	TRBJ1-2	TGTGCCAGCAGCTCGGCGGGAGTGGGAAGAGGTGGCTACACCTTC	CASSSAGVGRGGYTF
TRBV27	-	TRBD2	TRBJ2-1	TGTGCCACTACGGGACTAGCAAGCAATGAGCAGTTCTTC	CATTGLASNEQFF
TRBV11-2	-	-	TRBJ2-1	TGTGCCAGCAGCTTAGATCGCGGCGGGAAGGCCTACAATGAGCAGTTCTTC	CASSLDRGGKAYNEQFF
TRBV19	once	-	TRBJ2-3	TGTGCCAGTAGGGAGGCGGGGCGCACAGATACGCAGTATTTT	CASREAGRTDTQYF
TRBV6-5	-	TRBD1	TRBJ1-5	TGTGCCAGCAGTACCACAGGGGGCAATCAGCCCCAGCATTTT	CASSTTGGNQPQHF
TRBV9	-	TRBD1	TRBJ2-7	TGTGCCAGCAGCGAGGCGACAGGGAGCGAGCAGTACTTC	CASSEATGSEQYF
TRBV19	-	-	TRBJ2-1	TGTGCCAGTAAGGTAGCGCCAAATTACAATGAGCAGTTCTTC	CASKVAPNYNEQFF